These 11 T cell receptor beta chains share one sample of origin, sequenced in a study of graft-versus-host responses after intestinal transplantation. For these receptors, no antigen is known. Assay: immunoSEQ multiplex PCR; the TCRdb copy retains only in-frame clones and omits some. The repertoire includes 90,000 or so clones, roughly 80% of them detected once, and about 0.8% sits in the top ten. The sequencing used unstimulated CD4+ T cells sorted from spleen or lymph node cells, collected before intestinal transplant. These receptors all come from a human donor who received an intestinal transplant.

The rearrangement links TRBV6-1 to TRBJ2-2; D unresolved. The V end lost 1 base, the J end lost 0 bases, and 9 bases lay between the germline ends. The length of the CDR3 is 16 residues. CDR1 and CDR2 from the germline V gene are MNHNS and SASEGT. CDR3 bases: TGTGCCAGCAGTGAAGGATTACTTTCGAACACCGGGGAGCTGTTTTTT. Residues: CASSEGLLSNTGELFF.

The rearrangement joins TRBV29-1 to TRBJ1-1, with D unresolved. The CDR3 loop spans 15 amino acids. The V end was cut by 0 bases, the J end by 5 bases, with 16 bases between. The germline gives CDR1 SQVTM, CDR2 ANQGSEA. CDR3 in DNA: TGCAGCGTTGAAGATCCGAAGGAGGGTAGGACTGAAGCTTTCTTT. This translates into CSVEDPKEGRTEAFF.

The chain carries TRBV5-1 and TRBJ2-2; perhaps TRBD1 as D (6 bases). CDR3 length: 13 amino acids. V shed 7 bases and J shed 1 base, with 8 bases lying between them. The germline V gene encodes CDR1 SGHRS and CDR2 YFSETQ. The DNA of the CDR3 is TGCGCCAGCCACAGGGAGAACACCGGGGAGCTGTTTTTT. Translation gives CASHRENTGELFF.

CDR3 residues: CASSLAGRATYNEQFF. CDR3 in DNA: TGCGCCAGCAGCTTAGCCGGGCGGGCTACCTACAATGAGCAGTTCTTC. The chain employs TRBV5-1 and TRBJ2-1; possible D gene TRBD2, 5 bases. The V gene lost 2 bases and the J gene lost 2 bases, with 14 bases spanning the gap. The length of the CDR3 is 16 residues. Germline V gene lookup returns CDR1 SGHRS and CDR2 YFSETQ.

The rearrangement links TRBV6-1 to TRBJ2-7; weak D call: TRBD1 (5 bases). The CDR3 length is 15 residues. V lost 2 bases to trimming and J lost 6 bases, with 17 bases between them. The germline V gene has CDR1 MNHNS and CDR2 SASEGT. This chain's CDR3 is CASSEIASRVGEQYF. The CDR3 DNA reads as TGTGCCAGCAGTGAAATAGCTTCCAGGGTCGGCGAGCAGTACTTC.

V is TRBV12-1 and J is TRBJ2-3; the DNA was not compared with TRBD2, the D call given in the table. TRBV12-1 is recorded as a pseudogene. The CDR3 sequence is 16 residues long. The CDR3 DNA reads TGTGCCAGCAGCGCAGGGACTAGCGGACCCACAGATACGCAGTATTTT. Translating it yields CASSAGTSGPTDTQYF.

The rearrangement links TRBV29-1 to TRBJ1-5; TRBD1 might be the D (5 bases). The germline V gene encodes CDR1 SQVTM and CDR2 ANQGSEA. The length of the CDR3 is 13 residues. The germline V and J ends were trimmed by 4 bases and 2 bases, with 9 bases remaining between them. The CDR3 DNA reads TGCAGCGTTGGGCAGGGCGGCAATCAGCCCCAGCATTTT. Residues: CSVGQGGNQPQHF.

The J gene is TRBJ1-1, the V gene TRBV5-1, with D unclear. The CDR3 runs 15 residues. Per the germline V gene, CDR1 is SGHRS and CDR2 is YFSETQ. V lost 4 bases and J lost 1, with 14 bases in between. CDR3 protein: CASSPLPTKNTEAFF. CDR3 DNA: TGCGCCAGCAGCCCCCTCCCTACCAAGAACACTGAAGCTTTCTTT.

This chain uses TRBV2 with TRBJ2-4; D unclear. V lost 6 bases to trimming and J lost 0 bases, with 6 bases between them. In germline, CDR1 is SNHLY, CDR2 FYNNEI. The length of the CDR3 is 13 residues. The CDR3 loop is CASRSVAKNIQYF. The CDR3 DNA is TGTGCCAGCAGAAGCGTAGCCAAAAACATTCAGTACTTC.

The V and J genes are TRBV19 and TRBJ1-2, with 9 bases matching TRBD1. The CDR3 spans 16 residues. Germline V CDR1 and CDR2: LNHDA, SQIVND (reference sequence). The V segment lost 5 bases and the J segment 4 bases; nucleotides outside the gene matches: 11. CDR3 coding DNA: TGTGCCAGTAGTCCCCGGGACAGGGCTTATTTCTATGGCTACACCTTC. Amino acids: CASSPRDRAYFYGYTF.

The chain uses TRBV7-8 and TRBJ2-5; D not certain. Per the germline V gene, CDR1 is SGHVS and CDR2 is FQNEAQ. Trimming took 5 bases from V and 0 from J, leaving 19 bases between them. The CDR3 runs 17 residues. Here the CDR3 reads CASSPPSTRGYQETQYF. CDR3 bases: TGTGCCAGCAGCCCCCCGAGCACCCGAGGTTACCAAGAGACCCAGTACTTC.